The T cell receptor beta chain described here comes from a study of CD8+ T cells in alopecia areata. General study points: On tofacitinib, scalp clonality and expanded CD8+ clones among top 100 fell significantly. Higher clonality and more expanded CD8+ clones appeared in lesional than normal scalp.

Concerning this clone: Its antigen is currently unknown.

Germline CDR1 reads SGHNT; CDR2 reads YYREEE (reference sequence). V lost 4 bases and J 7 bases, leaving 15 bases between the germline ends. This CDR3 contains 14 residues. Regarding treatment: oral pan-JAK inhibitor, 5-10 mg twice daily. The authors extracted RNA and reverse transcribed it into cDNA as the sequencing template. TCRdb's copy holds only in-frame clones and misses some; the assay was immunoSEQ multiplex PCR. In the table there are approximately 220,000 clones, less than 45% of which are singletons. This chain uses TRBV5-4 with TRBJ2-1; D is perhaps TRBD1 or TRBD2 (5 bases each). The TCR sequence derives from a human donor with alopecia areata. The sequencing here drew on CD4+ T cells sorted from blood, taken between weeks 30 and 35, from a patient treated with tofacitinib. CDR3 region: CASSQRDRWNEQFF. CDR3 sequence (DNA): TGTGCCAGCAGCCAAAGGGACCGCTGGAATGAGCAGTTCTTC.